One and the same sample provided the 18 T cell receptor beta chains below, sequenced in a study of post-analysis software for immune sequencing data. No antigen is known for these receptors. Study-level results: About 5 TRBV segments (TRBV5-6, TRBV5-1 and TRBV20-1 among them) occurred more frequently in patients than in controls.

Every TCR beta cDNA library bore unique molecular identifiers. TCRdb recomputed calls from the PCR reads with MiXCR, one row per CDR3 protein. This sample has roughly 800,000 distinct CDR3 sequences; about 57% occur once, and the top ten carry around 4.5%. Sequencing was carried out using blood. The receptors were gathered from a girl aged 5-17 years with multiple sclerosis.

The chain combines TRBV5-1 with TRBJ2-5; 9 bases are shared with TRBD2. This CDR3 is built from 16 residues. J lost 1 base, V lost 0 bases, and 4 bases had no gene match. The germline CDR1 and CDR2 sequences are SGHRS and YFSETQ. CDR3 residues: CASSLVSGSVQETQYF. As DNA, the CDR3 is TGCGCCAGCAGCTTGGTTAGCGGGAGTGTCCAAGAGACCCAGTACTTC.

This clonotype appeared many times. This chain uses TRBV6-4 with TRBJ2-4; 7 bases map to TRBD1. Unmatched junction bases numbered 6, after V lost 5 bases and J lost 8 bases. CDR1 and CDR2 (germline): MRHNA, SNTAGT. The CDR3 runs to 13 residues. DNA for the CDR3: TGTGCCAGCAGTCCCGGGACAGAAGACATTCAGTACTTC. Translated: CASSPGTEDIQYF.

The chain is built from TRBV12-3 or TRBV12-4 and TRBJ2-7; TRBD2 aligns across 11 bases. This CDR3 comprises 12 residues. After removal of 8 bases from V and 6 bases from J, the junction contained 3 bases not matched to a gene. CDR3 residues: CASGGTSGEQYF. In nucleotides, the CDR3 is TGTGCCAGCGGAGGGACTAGCGGCGAGCAGTACTTC.

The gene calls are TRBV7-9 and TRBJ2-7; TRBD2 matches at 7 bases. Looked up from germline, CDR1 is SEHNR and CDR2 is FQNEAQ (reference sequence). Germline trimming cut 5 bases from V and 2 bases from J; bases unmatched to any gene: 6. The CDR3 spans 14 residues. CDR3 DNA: TGTGCCAGCAGCCCCATAGCGGGTGCCTACGAGCAGTACTTC. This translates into CASSPIAGAYEQYF.

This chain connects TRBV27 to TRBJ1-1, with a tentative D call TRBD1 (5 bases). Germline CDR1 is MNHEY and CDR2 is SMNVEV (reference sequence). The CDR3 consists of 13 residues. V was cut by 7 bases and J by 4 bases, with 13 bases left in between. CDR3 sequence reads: CASTPSGATEAFF. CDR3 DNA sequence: TGTGCCAGCACCCCCTCTGGGGCCACTGAAGCTTTCTTT.

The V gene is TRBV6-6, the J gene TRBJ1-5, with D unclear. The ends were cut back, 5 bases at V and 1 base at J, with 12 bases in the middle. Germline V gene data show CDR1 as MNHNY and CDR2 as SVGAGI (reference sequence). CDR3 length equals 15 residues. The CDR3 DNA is TGTGCCAGCAGTCGAGGGCAAGGCAGCAATCAGCCCCAGCATTTT. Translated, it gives CASSRGQGSNQPQHF.

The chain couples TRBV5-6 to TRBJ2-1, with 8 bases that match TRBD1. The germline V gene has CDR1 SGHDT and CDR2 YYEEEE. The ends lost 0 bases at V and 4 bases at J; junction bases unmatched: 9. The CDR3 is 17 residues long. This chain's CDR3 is CASSLANWTGIYNEQFF. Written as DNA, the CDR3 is TGTGCCAGCAGCTTGGCCAACTGGACAGGGATTTACAATGAGCAGTTCTTC.

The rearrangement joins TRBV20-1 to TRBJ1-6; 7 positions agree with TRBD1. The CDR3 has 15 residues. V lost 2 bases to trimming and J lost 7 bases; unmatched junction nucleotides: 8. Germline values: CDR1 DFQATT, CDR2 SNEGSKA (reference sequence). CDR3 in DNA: TGCAGTGCTAGAAGTACAGGGGCCCTAAATTCACCCCTCCACTTT. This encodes CSARSTGALNSPLHF.

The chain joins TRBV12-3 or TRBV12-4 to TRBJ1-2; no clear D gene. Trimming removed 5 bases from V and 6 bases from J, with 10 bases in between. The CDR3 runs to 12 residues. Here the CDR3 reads CASSLGSDGYTF. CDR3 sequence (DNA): TGTGCCAGCAGTCTGGGATCCGATGGCTACACCTTC.

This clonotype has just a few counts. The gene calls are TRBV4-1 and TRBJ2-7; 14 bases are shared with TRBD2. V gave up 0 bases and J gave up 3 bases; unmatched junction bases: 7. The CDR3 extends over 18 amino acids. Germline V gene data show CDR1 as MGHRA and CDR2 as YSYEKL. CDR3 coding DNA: TGCGCCAGCAGCCAAGATGCGGCCGGGACTAGCGGGAGCTACGAGCAGTACTTC. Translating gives CASSQDAAGTSGSYEQYF.

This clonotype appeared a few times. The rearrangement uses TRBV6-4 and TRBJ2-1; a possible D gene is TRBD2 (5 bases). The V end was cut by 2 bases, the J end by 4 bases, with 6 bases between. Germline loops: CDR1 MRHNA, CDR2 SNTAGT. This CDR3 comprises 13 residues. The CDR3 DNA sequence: TGTGCCAGCAGTGACGAGCGGTACAATGAGCAGTTCTTC. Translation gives CASSDERYNEQFF.

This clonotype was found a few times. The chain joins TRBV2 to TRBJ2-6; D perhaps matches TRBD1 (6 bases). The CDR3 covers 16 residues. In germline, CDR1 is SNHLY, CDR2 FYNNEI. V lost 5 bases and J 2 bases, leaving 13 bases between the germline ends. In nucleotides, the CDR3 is TGTGCCAGCAGTCGGCAGGGGTTGCCTGGGGCCAACGTCCTGACTTTC. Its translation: CASSRQGLPGANVLTF. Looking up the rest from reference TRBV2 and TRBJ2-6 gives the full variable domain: EPEVTQTPSHQVTQMGQEVILRCVPISNHLYFYWYRQILGQKVEFLVSFYNNEISEKSEIFDDQFSVERPDGSNFTLKIRSTKLEDSAMYFCASSRQGLPGANVLTFGAGSRLTVL.

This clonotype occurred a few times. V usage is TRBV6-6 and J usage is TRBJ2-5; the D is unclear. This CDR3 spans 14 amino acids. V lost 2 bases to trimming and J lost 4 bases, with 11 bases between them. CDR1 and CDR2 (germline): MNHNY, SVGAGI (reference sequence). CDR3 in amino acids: CASSYAGGRETQYF. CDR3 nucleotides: TGTGCCAGCAGTTACGCCGGCGGCAGAGAGACCCAGTACTTC.

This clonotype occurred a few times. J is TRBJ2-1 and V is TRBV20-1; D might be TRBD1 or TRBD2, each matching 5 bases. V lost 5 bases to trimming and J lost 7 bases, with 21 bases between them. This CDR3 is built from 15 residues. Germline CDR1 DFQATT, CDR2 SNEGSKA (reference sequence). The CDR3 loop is CSALRGGIKGNEQFF. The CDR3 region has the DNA TGCAGTGCTCTCCGGGGCGGCATCAAGGGGAATGAGCAGTTCTTC.

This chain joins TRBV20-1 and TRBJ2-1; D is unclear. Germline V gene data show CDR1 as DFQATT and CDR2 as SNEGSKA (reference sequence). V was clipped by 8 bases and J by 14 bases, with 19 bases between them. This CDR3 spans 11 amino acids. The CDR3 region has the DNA TGCAGTTCACTGGCTCGCGACTTTGAGTTCTTC. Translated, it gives CSSLARDFEFF.

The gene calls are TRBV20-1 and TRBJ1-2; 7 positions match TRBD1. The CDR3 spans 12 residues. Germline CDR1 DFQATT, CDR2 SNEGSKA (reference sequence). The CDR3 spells CIWPQGIYGYTF. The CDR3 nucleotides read TGCATCTGGCCACAGGGGATTTATGGCTACACCTTC.

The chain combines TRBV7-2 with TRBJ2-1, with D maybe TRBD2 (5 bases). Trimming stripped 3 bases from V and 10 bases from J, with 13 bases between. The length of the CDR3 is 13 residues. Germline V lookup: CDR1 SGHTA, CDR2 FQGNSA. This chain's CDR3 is CASSFGLQGEQFF. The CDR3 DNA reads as TGTGCCAGCAGCTTCGGACTGCAAGGAGAGCAGTTCTTC. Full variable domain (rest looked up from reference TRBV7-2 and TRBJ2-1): GAGVSQSPSNKVTEKGKDVELRCDPISGHTALYWYRQSLGQGLEFLIYFQGNSAPDKSGLPSDRFSAERTGGSVSTLTIQRTQQEDSAVYLCASSFGLQGEQFFGPGTRLTVL.

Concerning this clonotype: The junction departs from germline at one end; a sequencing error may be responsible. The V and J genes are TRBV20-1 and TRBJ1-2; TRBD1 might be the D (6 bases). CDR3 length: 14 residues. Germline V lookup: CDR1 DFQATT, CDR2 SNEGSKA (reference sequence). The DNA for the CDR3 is TGCAGTGCTAGCCGACAGGATACTAACTATGACTACACCTTC. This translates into CSASRQDTNYDYTF.